The 21 T cell receptor beta chains in this list originate from one sample, sequenced in a study of cytomegalovirus exposure and HLA in healthy donors. PCR used 60 Vbeta primers and 13 Jbeta primers. Profiled with immunoSEQ multiplex PCR; TCRdb holds only in-frame clones, not every one. This sample has 150,000 to 250,000 clones, with 70% to 85% found just once. Material for sequencing was PBMCs. Receptors were obtained from a boy aged 2 to 9 in good health and CMV-seronegative.

The chain links TRBV25-1 to TRBJ2-6, with 7 bases fitting TRBD2. J gave up 1 base and V 2 bases, and 2 bases lay outside the gene matches. The CDR3 is made up of 16 amino acids. Germline CDR1 reads MGHDK; CDR2 reads SYGVNS. CDR3 bases: TGTGCCAGCAGTGAAGGGGGGGGGTCTGGGGCCAACGTCCTGACTTTC. Amino acid sequence: CASSEGGGSGANVLTF.

The sample holds a few counts of this clone. The chain joins TRBV12-5 to TRBJ2-3; 13 bases agree with TRBD2. The germline gives CDR1 LGHNT, CDR2 FRNRAP. Trimming removed 6 bases from V and 3 bases from J; junction bases left unmatched: 12. The CDR3 runs 18 residues. CDR3 region: CASGRDPTTSGGTDTQYF. CDR3 nucleotide sequence: TGTGCTAGTGGGCGGGATCCGACGACTAGCGGGGGGACAGATACGCAGTATTTT.

J is TRBJ2-7 and V is TRBV6-5; 9 bases line up with TRBD1. The CDR3 length is 15 residues. Germline V gives CDR1 MNHEY, CDR2 SVGAGI. Trimming took 2 bases from V and 3 from J; bases not matched to a gene: 5. This chain's CDR3 is CASSYHRGQGYEQYF. In DNA, the CDR3 is TGTGCCAGCAGTTACCACAGGGGGCAAGGCTACGAGCAGTACTTC.

V and J are TRBV7-3 and TRBJ2-1, with a possible D match to TRBD2 (9 bases). CDR1 and CDR2 (germline): SGHTA, FQGTGA. Deletions cut 5 bases from V and 8 bases from J, with 19 bases between. The CDR3 is made up of 15 amino acids. For the CDR3, the DNA is TGTGCCAGCAGCCCAGGGGGCGGGGGGGGATATGAGCAGTTCTTC. Its translation: CASSPGGGGGYEQFF. Drawing the rest from reference TRBV7-3 and TRBJ2-1, the complete variable domain is GAGVSQTPSNKVTEKGKYVELRCDPISGHTALYWYRQSLGQGPEFLIYFQGTGAADDSGLPNDRFFAVRPEGSVSTLKIQRTERGDSAVYLCASSPGGGGGYEQFFGPGTRLTVL.

V is TRBV19 and J is TRBJ1-1, with D maybe TRBD1 (5 bases). Germline V gene data show CDR1 as LNHDA and CDR2 as SQIVND (reference sequence). This CDR3 region has 13 residues. V was cut by 3 bases and J by 2 bases, with 7 bases left in between. CDR3 sequence reads: CASSIDSNTEAFF. CDR3 nucleotides: TGTGCCAGTAGTATTGACAGTAACACTGAAGCTTTCTTT.

The chain joins TRBV6-5 to TRBJ2-3, with TRBD2 matching over 9 bases. Germline values: CDR1 MNHEY, CDR2 SVGAGI. The CDR3 spans 16 residues. Trimming took 0 bases from V and 5 from J; bases not matched to a gene: 6. CDR3 coding DNA: TGTGCCAGCAGTTACTCTAAGCGGGGGGCCAGAGATACGCAGTATTTT. Protein product: CASSYSKRGARDTQYF.

The chain employs TRBV6-1 and TRBJ1-5; D uncertain. Trimming took 8 bases from V and 2 from J, leaving 10 bases between them. CDR3 length: 13 residues. Germline values: CDR1 MNHNS, CDR2 SASEGT. CDR3 DNA sequence: TGTGCCAGCTCTTCCGAGCGCAATCAGCCCCAGCATTTT. It translates to CASSSERNQPQHF.

A few counts support this clone. V is TRBV5-6 and J is TRBJ1-4, with a weak D call TRBD1 (5 bases). V dropped 0 bases and J dropped 4 bases, with 10 bases sitting between them. CDR3 size: 15 residues. From germline, CDR1 is SGHDT and CDR2 YYEEEE. The CDR3 is CASSLARRVNEKLFF. As DNA, the CDR3 is TGTGCCAGCAGCTTGGCCCGCAGGGTTAATGAAAAACTGTTTTTT.

The chain has TRBV7-9 and TRBJ1-1; 7 bases align to TRBD1. Germline V gene sequence: CDR1 SEHNR, CDR2 FQNEAQ (reference sequence). The J segment lost 4 bases and the V segment lost 4 bases, leaving 3 bases of the junction unmatched. This CDR3 has 13 amino acids. The CDR3 DNA sequence: TGTGCCAGCAGCTCGGGACAGCGCACTGAAGCTTTCTTT. Protein sequence: CASSSGQRTEAFF.

On this clone itself: Distinct nucleotide sequences in the sample also encode this CDR3. The chain joins TRBV5-4 to TRBJ2-1; 9 bases agree with TRBD1. Germline-derived CDR1 and CDR2 are SGHNT and YYREEE (reference sequence). V shed 2 bases, J shed 2 bases, and the junction held 5 bases outside the gene matches. The CDR3 sequence is 16 residues long. CDR3 loop: CASSLGRQGAYNEQFF. The CDR3 DNA sequence: TGTGCCAGCAGCTTAGGTAGACAGGGGGCCTACAATGAGCAGTTCTTC.

The genes are TRBV4-2 and TRBJ2-1; 8 bases match TRBD2. CDR1 LGHNA and CDR2 YNFKEQ come from the germline V gene. CDR3 length: 15 amino acids. V lost 3 bases to trimming and J lost 4 bases; unmatched junction nucleotides: 5. CDR3 sequence: CASSQISGNYNEQFF. CDR3 DNA sequence: TGTGCCAGCAGCCAGATTAGCGGGAATTACAATGAGCAGTTCTTC.

The chain has TRBV2 and TRBJ1-5; weak D call: TRBD1 (5 bases). The germline V gene encodes CDR1 SNHLY and CDR2 FYNNEI. Trimming took 7 bases from V and 1 from J, leaving 11 bases between them. The CDR3 spans 14 residues. CDR3 DNA: TGTGCCAGCAATAGGGGAGGGAGCAATCAGCCCCAGCATTTT. Translating it yields CASNRGGSNQPQHF.

The genes are TRBV7-9 and TRBJ1-1; possibly TRBD1 for D (5 bases). Trimming removed 11 bases from V and 2 bases from J, with 12 bases in between. The length of the CDR3 is 12 residues. Germline V lookup: CDR1 SEHNR, CDR2 FQNEAQ (reference sequence). In DNA form, the CDR3 reads TGTGCCGGAACCAGGGATAACACTGAAGCTTTCTTT. Its translation is CAGTRDNTEAFF.

The chain employs TRBV6-5 and TRBJ1-6; a weak D match, TRBD1 (5 bases). Trimming took 2 bases from V and 13 from J, leaving 12 bases between them. In germline, CDR1 is MNHEY, CDR2 SVGAGI. This CDR3 contains 13 residues. CDR3 sequence: CASSYIRGGPLHF. The CDR3 DNA sequence: TGTGCCAGCAGTTACATTAGGGGAGGGCCCCTCCACTTT.

The chain joins TRBV4-1 to TRBJ2-7; 7 positions agree with TRBD2. After removal of 1 base from V and 6 bases from J, the junction contained 15 bases not matched to a gene. Germline V gives CDR1 MGHRA, CDR2 YSYEKL. This CDR3 region has 17 residues. This chain's CDR3 is CASSQAGRVSPPGEQYF. The CDR3 coding sequence is TGCGCCAGCAGCCAAGCTGGGAGGGTCTCTCCTCCGGGCGAGCAGTACTTC.

The gene calls are TRBV4-2 and TRBJ2-7; no reliable D call. CDR1 and CDR2 (germline): LGHNA, YNFKEQ. The CDR3 extends over 15 amino acids. Trimming took off 1 base at V and 5 bases at J, with 15 bases between the two ends. CDR3 in amino acids: CASSQVTPSIHEQYF. The CDR3 DNA follows: TGTGCCAGCAGCCAAGTAACGCCCAGTATCCACGAGCAGTACTTC.

This clone was found once. CDR3 sequence reads: CASRASTGSTQYF. In nucleotides, the CDR3 is TGTGCCAGTAGGGCCTCGACAGGGTCTACGCAGTATTTT. This sequence joins TRBV19 and TRBJ2-3; 7 bases map to TRBD1. With V trimmed by 6 bases and J by 8 bases, 8 bases remained unmatched. Germline V lookup: CDR1 LNHDA, CDR2 SQIVND (reference sequence). CDR3 size: 13 residues.

In its sample, this clone was seen a few times. V is TRBV18 and J is TRBJ1-4; TRBD1 might be the D (5 bases). The CDR3 loop spans 12 amino acids. In germline, CDR1 is KGHSH, CDR2 LQKENI. V was pared by 2 bases and J by 8 bases, with 6 bases between. CDR3 bases: TGTGCCAGCTCACCAGCAGGGGAAAAACTGTTTTTT. Amino acid sequence: CASSPAGEKLFF.

This sequence joins TRBV4-3 and TRBJ1-6, with D possibly TRBD1 on 6 matching bases. CDR3 length equals 16 residues. Germline V gives CDR1 LGHNA, CDR2 YSLEER. Trimming shortened V by 5 bases and J by 0 bases, and 11 bases separated the two germline ends. The chain's CDR3 is CASSLDRSSYNSPLHF. In DNA, the CDR3 is TGCGCCAGCAGCTTGGACAGAAGCTCCTATAATTCACCCCTCCACTTT.

The chain has TRBV21-1 and TRBJ1-1. TRBV21-1 is termed a pseudogene. CDR3 length: 10 residues. The CDR3 is CAGERTEAFF. DNA of the CDR3: TGTGCCGGGGAGAGAACTGAAGCTTTCTTT.

The rearrangement links TRBV5-1 to TRBJ2-3; D perhaps matches TRBD1 (6 bases). Germline CDR1 is SGHRS and CDR2 is YFSETQ. This CDR3 has 16 amino acids. V was shortened by 4 bases and J by 2 bases, with 17 bases between the two germline ends. CDR3 in DNA: TGCGCCAGCAGCCTCCAGGGGTTTTACTCCACAGATACGCAGTATTTT. Translation gives CASSLQGFYSTDTQYF.